This T cell receptor beta chain was captured by sequencing in a study of a mutant IDH1 vaccine in newly diagnosed glioma. Looking at the study overall: Onset of vaccination occurred 4-6 weeks following radiotherapy alone, or with temozolomide cycles. Antecedent treatment encompassed radiotherapy, temozolomide, or their combination; the majority received both.

TCRdb keeps only in-frame clones here, not all; method: immunoSEQ multiplex PCR. The table lists 75,000 to 85,000 clones, roughly 90% of them singletons. Remarks on this clone: Its antigen remains unidentified.

Time point of the sample: week 5, during vaccination. Every vaccine dose comprised 300 ug of mutant IDH1 20-mer peptide plus topical imiquimod. The donors had new WHO grade 3 or 4 astrocytomas; these were IDH1-mutant and ATRX-lost. Findings and limits, study-wide: In about 94% of patients, immune responses induced by the vaccine occurred.

The CDR3 sequence is 15 residues long. The V gene's germline CDR1 is SGHVS and CDR2 FQNEAQ. Trimming pared 1 base from V and 1 base from J, leaving 10 bases between. The receptor was isolated from a woman aged 50 to 60 with glioma. V is TRBV7-8 and J is TRBJ1-1; D unresolved. The sample consisted of PBMCs, taken from a glioma patient whose treatment included an IDH1 peptide vaccine. The CDR3 reads CASSLGFGRNTEAFF. The CDR3 bases are TGTGCCAGCAGCTTAGGCTTTGGGAGGAACACTGAAGCTTTCTTT.